This record looks at one T cell receptor (beta chain) sequence and its context. This CDR3 comprises 15 residues. Losses at the gene ends were 3 bases for V and 5 bases for J; bases not matched to a gene: 5. Germline lookup yields CDR1 SGHRS and CDR2 YFSETQ. The sample is drawn from a study of blood T cell repertoires in COVID-19. Clones were sequenced by immunoSEQ multiplex PCR, and TCRdb holds only the in-frame ones, with some missing. The sample carries some 96,000 clones, around nine tenths recorded once. This clonotype was obtained from a man between 50 and 59 years old with acute or convalescent COVID-19. This chain connects TRBV5-1 to TRBJ2-5, with TRBD1 matching over 12 bases. Sequencing was performed on peripheral blood. CDR3 loop: CASSSGTGGAETQYF. The DNA for the CDR3 is TGCGCCAGCAGCTCCGGGACAGGGGGCGCGGAGACCCAGTACTTC.